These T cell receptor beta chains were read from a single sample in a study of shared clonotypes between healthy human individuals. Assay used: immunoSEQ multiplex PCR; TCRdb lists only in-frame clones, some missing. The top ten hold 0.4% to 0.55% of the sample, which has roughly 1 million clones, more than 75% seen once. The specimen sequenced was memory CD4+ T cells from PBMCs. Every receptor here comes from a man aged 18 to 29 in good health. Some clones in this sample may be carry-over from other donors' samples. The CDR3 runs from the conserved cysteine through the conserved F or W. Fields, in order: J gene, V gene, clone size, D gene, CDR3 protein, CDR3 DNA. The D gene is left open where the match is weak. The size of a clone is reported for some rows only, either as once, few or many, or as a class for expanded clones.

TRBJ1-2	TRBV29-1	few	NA	CSANTGQGNNYGYTF	TGCAGCGCAAACACGGGGCAGGGGAATAACTATGGCTACACCTTC
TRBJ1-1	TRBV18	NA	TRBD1	CASTGQGYTEAFF	TGTGCCAGCACGGGACAGGGTTACACTGAAGCTTTCTTT
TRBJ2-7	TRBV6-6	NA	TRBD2	CAISSPGLERYEQYF	TGTGCCATCAGTTCACCGGGACTAGAGAGGTACGAGCAGTACTTC
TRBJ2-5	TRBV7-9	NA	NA	CASSLIVETQYF	TGTGCCAGCAGCTTAATAGTAGAGACCCAGTACTTC
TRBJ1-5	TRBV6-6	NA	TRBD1	CASSDRGGGNQPQHF	TGTGCCAGCAGTGACAGGGGAGGGGGCAATCAGCCCCAGCATTTT
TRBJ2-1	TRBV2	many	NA	CASSEGRVYGYNEQFF	TGTGCCAGCAGTGAAGGGCGGGTGTACGGGTACAATGAGCAGTTCTTC
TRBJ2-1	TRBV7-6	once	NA	CASSGVGSSYNEQFF	TGTGCCAGCAGTGGGGTTGGGAGCTCCTACAATGAGCAGTTCTTC
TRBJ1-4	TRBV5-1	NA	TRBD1	CASSLAGTGYEKLFF	TGCGCCAGCAGCTTGGCCGGGACAGGGTATGAAAAACTGTTTTTT
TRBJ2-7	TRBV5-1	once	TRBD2	CASSLAGQGERGSDF	TGCGCCAGCAGCTTGGCCGGTCAGGGCGAGCGCGGGAGCGACTTC
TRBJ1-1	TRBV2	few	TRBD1	CASSHDRESEAFF	TGTGCCAGCAGCCACGACAGGGAGAGTGAAGCTTTCTTT
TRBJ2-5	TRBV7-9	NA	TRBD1	CASSRTGGEGETQYF	TGTGCCAGCAGCCGGACAGGGGGCGAGGGAGAGACCCAGTACTTC
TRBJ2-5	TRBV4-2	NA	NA	CASSHPTEQETQYF	TGTGCCAGCAGCCATCCGACAGAACAAGAGACCCAGTACTTC
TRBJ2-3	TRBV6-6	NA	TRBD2	CASSYGVAGTDTQYF	TGTGCCAGCAGTTACGGGGTAGCGGGAACCGATACGCAGTATTTT